This entry is about one TCR beta chain. This table comes from immunoSEQ multiplex PCR, and its TCRdb copy is limited to in-frame clones, with some not included. The table records some 29,000 clones, roughly 90% of them present only once. The treatment here: preoperative locoregional IRX-2 cytokine immunotherapy. Samples came from a phase Ib trial of preoperative locoregional IRX-2 cytokine immunotherapy. This sample is part of a study of preoperative IRX-2 immunotherapy in early breast cancer. Trimming took 8 bases from V and 6 from J, leaving 14 bases between them. The germline V gene encodes CDR1 MDHEN and CDR2 SYDVKM. The CDR3 spans 13 residues.

This TCR derives from a human donor with breast cancer. The rearrangement uses TRBV28 and TRBJ1-5; maybe TRBD1 (6 bases). Sampling was carried out from a patient treated with IRX-2 immunotherapy. Here the CDR3 reads CASQKGGSQPQHF. CDR3 nucleotides: TGTGCCAGCCAAAAGGGGGGGTCTCAGCCCCAGCATTTT.